A single sample gave rise to the 29 T cell receptor beta chains below, sequenced in a study of T-cell reconstitution after alpha-beta-depleted transplantation in children. During its preparation, the TCRbeta library received unique molecular identifiers. Each CDR3 protein gets one entry after TCRdb re-called the PCR reads with MiXCR. This sample has under 850,000 distinct CDR3 sequences; about an eighth occur once, and the top ten carry about 0.77%. This material consisted of PBMCs, taken before TCRalphabeta/CD19-depleted stem cell transplant. All receptors come from a girl aged 2-10 years with congenital amegakaryocytic thrombocytopenia, due to receive a stem cell transplant.

The rearrangement joins TRBV20-1 to TRBJ2-3; 7 nucleotides line up with TRBD2. V shed 5 bases, J shed 3 bases, and the junction held 5 bases outside the gene matches. This CDR3 spans 13 amino acids. Germline V gene sequence: CDR1 DFQATT, CDR2 SNEGSKA (reference sequence). In DNA form, the CDR3 reads TGCAGTGCTGACAGCGGGACGACAGATACGCAGTATTTT. It is translated as CSADSGTTDTQYF.

This clonotype was detected a few times. This rearrangement joins TRBV12-3 or TRBV12-4 to TRBJ2-3; D remains ambiguous. V was pared by 1 base and J by 2 bases, with 7 bases between. This CDR3 comprises 14 residues. The DNA for the CDR3 is TGTGCCAGCAGTTTAGGACGGGTCACAGATACGCAGTATTTT. Translating it yields CASSLGRVTDTQYF.

This clonotype was counted ten times or more. J is TRBJ1-1 and V is TRBV12-3 or TRBV12-4, with D possibly TRBD1 on 5 matching bases. V lost 6 bases to trimming and J lost 10 bases, with 12 bases between them. This CDR3 has 11 amino acids. CDR3 DNA: TGTGCCAGCAGGTTCAGGGAGGGAGCTTTCTTT. The encoded protein is CASRFREGAFF.

The chain uses TRBV20-1 and TRBJ2-5, with D maybe TRBD1 (5 bases). Germline V gene data show CDR1 as DFQATT and CDR2 as SNEGSKA (reference sequence). This CDR3 has 12 amino acids. Between the trimmed V and J ends, which lost 2 bases and 5 bases, there was a span of 9 bases. CDR3 nucleotides: TGCAGTGCTAGAATTTACAGGGAGACCCAGTACTTC. It specifies CSARIYRETQYF.

This clonotype showed up many times. The gene calls are TRBV7-2 and TRBJ2-7; D ambiguous. The CDR3 has 13 amino acids. V dropped 5 bases and J dropped 5 bases, with 13 bases sitting between them. The germline V gene encodes CDR1 SGHTA and CDR2 FQGNSA. CDR3 in amino acids: CASSPQVLHEQYF. In DNA form, the CDR3 reads TGTGCCAGCAGCCCACAAGTTTTACACGAGCAGTACTTC.

The J gene is TRBJ2-7, the V gene TRBV3-1; no reliable D call. The ends were cut back, 0 bases at V and 5 bases at J, with 8 bases in the middle. Germline values: CDR1 LGHDT, CDR2 YNNKEL (reference sequence). This CDR3 has 13 residues. CDR3 sequence (DNA): TGTGCCAGCAGCCAAGAATCTGGGCACGAGCAGTACTTC. It is translated as CASSQESGHEQYF.

This clonotype was seen a handful of times. This chain uses TRBV3-1 with TRBJ2-2; D is perhaps TRBD2 (5 bases). This CDR3 has 17 residues. Germline CDR1 is LGHDT and CDR2 is YNNKEL (reference sequence). Trimming removed 1 base from V and 5 bases from J, with 17 bases in between. The DNA for the CDR3 is TGTGCCAGCAGCCAAGTAAGGCGGCGGGTGGTGACCGGGGAGCTGTTTTTT. Translation: CASSQVRRRVVTGELFF. Full variable domain (missing parts from reference TRBV3-1 and TRBJ2-2): DTAVSQTPKYLVTQMGNDKSIKCEQNLGHDTMYWYKQDSKKFLKIMFSYNNKELIINETVPNRFSPKSPDKAHLNLHINSLELGDSAVYFCASSQVRRRVVTGELFFGEGSRLTVL.

This clonotype was detected a few times. The rearrangement uses TRBV9 and TRBJ2-5; D perhaps matches TRBD1 (11 bases). The CDR3 sequence is 15 residues long. V gave up 4 bases and J gave up 7 bases, with 20 bases separating them. Germline CDR1 SGDLS, CDR2 YYNGEE. The CDR3 region is CASSSTSGTGGTQYF. CDR3 bases: TGTGCCAGCAGCTCCACTAGCGGGACAGGGGGGACCCAGTACTTC.

As concerns this clonotype: A much larger clone differs from this one at a single base, so this may be a read error. The chain combines TRBV5-1 with TRBJ1-1; weak D call: TRBD1 (5 bases). The CDR3 length is 13 residues. Per germline, CDR1 SGHRS and CDR2 YFSETQ. Deletions cut 4 bases from V and 4 bases from J, with 11 bases between. CDR3 sequence (DNA): TGCGCCAGCAGCCAGGGACTGTGCACTGAAGCTTTCTTT. It encodes CASSQGLCTEAFF.

This chain joins TRBV2 and TRBJ2-1; TRBD2 might be the D (6 bases). CDR3 length: 13 amino acids. V was cut by 7 bases and J by 9 bases, with 16 bases left in between. CDR1 is SNHLY, CDR2 FYNNEI, per germline. CDR3 loop: CASTPTRRLEQFF. In nucleotides, the CDR3 is TGTGCCAGCACTCCGACTAGAAGACTTGAGCAGTTCTTC.

This clonotype was observed at least ten times. The chain has TRBV5-1 and TRBJ2-3; no firm D call. In germline, CDR1 is SGHRS, CDR2 YFSETQ. CDR3 length: 13 residues. Trimming cost V 4 bases and J 6 bases, with 12 bases left between them. The CDR3 loop is CASSPTPSDTQYF. The CDR3 DNA sequence: TGCGCCAGCAGCCCGACTCCCTCGGATACGCAGTATTTT.

The count of this clonotype is one. The chain uses TRBV2 and TRBJ2-1; 9 positions match TRBD2. The germline V gene encodes CDR1 SNHLY and CDR2 FYNNEI. J lost 3 bases, V lost 3 bases, and 6 bases had no gene match. The CDR3 runs to 16 residues. Here the CDR3 reads CASSDRPLAGYNEQFF. The CDR3 DNA reads as TGTGCCAGCAGTGACCGACCACTAGCGGGCTACAATGAGCAGTTCTTC.

Only a few counts were recorded for this clonotype. The J gene is TRBJ2-3, the V gene TRBV4-1, with 11 bases identical to TRBD2. The V gene's germline CDR1 is MGHRA and CDR2 YSYEKL. The CDR3 sequence is 16 residues long. V lost 2 bases, J lost 10 bases, and 11 bases stayed unmatched. CDR3 bases: TGCGCCAGCAGCCAAACCGTGGTAGCGGGAGGGCCGGCGCAGTATTTT. Translation: CASSQTVVAGGPAQYF.

This clonotype was seen at least ten times. The genes are TRBV20-1 and TRBJ1-2; D may be TRBD1 (5 bases). CDR3 size: 15 residues. V was trimmed by 2 bases and J by 4 bases, leaving 17 bases between them. CDR1 DFQATT and CDR2 SNEGSKA come from the germline V gene (reference sequence). CDR3 sequence: CSARSRDGQVYGYTF. Written as DNA, the CDR3 is TGCAGTGCTAGATCTCGGGACGGCCAGGTCTATGGCTACACCTTC.

This clonotype was seen at least ten times. This sequence joins TRBV6-5 and TRBJ1-2, with 8 positions matching TRBD1. Trimming removed 2 bases from V and 4 bases from J; junction bases left unmatched: 6. Looked up from germline, CDR1 is MNHEY and CDR2 is SVGAGI. This CDR3 is built from 15 residues. The CDR3 loop is CASSYSGQGSYGYTF. As DNA, the CDR3 is TGTGCCAGCAGTTACAGCGGACAGGGAAGCTATGGCTACACCTTC.

V and J are TRBV29-1 and TRBJ2-7; possibly TRBD1 for D (6 bases). CDR3 length: 15 amino acids. The germline V gene encodes CDR1 SQVTM and CDR2 ANQGSEA. V was trimmed by 0 bases and J by 5 bases, leaving 17 bases between them. This CDR3 is CSVEDRGKSGNEQYF. CDR3 in DNA: TGCAGCGTTGAAGATAGGGGGAAATCAGGAAACGAGCAGTACTTC.

This clonotype has a count of ten or more. V usage is TRBV29-1 and J usage is TRBJ2-1; perhaps TRBD2 as D (6 bases). Per the germline V gene, CDR1 is SQVTM and CDR2 is ANQGSEA. V was pared by 6 bases and J by 6 bases, with 15 bases between. CDR3 length: 13 residues. The CDR3 loop reads CSVTSSIFNEQFF. CDR3 in DNA: TGCAGCGTGACTAGTTCTATTTTCAATGAGCAGTTCTTC.

This clonotype was seen more than once but under ten times. The chain couples TRBV24-1 to TRBJ1-5; a weak D match, TRBD1 (5 bases). V dropped 4 bases and J dropped 9 bases, with 12 bases sitting between them. Per the germline V gene, CDR1 is KGHDR and CDR2 is SFDVKD. The CDR3 runs 13 residues. Written as DNA, the CDR3 is TGTGCCACCAGTGAAGACGCAGGGCGGCCCCAGCATTTT. Residues: CATSEDAGRPQHF.

This clonotype occurred a few times. This chain uses TRBV7-9 with TRBJ1-6; D gene uncertain. Germline values: CDR1 SEHNR, CDR2 FQNEAQ (reference sequence). V was clipped by 5 bases and J by 0 bases, with 8 bases between them. The CDR3 has 15 amino acids. In nucleotides, the CDR3 is TGTGCCAGCAGCCCCGGATACTCCTATAATTCACCCCTCCACTTT. This encodes CASSPGYSYNSPLHF.

This clonotype was counted at least ten times. The chain couples TRBV27 to TRBJ2-1; a weak D match, TRBD2 (6 bases). V lost 6 bases and J lost 0, with 15 bases in between. The CDR3 contains 16 residues. Germline loops: CDR1 MNHEY, CDR2 SMNVEV (reference sequence). The CDR3 DNA reads TGTGCCAGCAGGGATTTAGCGGTATACTCCTACAATGAGCAGTTCTTC. Residues: CASRDLAVYSYNEQFF.

Ten or more counts support this clonotype. The J gene is TRBJ2-5, the V gene TRBV6-5; a weak D match, TRBD1 (5 bases). This CDR3 contains 13 residues. Germline V gene sequence: CDR1 MNHEY, CDR2 SVGAGI. V was clipped by 2 bases and J by 3 bases, with 7 bases between them. CDR3 amino acids: CASSYRQKETQYF. CDR3 nucleotides: TGTGCCAGCAGTTACCGACAGAAAGAGACCCAGTACTTC.

This clonotype was detected a few times. The chain couples TRBV10-3 to TRBJ2-2, with D unclear. Per the germline V gene, CDR1 is ENHRY and CDR2 is SYGVKD. The V and J ends lost 0 bases and 3 bases respectively, with 11 bases between them. CDR3 length: 16 amino acids. The CDR3 nucleotides are TGTGCCATCAGTGAGTCGAGAGTGGGGTACACCGGGGAGCTGTTTTTT. Protein product: CAISESRVGYTGELFF.

This clonotype was counted ten times or more. The chain's CDR3 is CATSRVSLIRNSTQEQYF. The CDR3 DNA reads as TGTGCCACCAGCAGAGTCTCCCTAATCAGGAACTCGACGCAAGAGCAGTACTTC. The rearrangement uses TRBV15 and TRBJ2-7; D remains ambiguous. Deletions cut 1 base from V and 7 bases from J, with 26 bases between. CDR1 and CDR2 from the germline V gene are LNHNV and YYDKDF (reference sequence). The CDR3 has 18 amino acids.

In this sample, this clonotype turned up a few times. The genes are TRBV10-3 and TRBJ2-2, with 12 positions matching TRBD1. The V and J ends lost 8 bases and 4 bases, in that order; junction bases with no gene match: 2. The CDR3 spans 14 residues. Germline V gene data show CDR1 as ENHRY and CDR2 as SYGVKD. CDR3 loop: CAIRDRGLTGELFF. CDR3 bases: TGTGCCATCCGGGACAGGGGGCTCACCGGGGAGCTGTTTTTT.

This clonotype turned up a few times. This sequence joins TRBV12-3 or TRBV12-4 and TRBJ2-4; TRBD2 agrees at 9 bases. Trimming at V came to 3 bases and at J to 8 bases, leaving 11 bases not matched to a gene. This CDR3 has 16 residues. The CDR3 spells CASSFLTSGRGDIQYF. CDR3 nucleotide sequence: TGTGCCAGCAGTTTCCTGACTAGCGGTCGGGGGGACATTCAGTACTTC.

The rearrangement links TRBV18 to TRBJ2-7; 7 nucleotides align to TRBD2. Looked up from germline, CDR1 is KGHSH and CDR2 is LQKENI. V dropped 6 bases and J dropped 0; count of bases not matched to a gene: 8. This CDR3 region has 15 residues. The CDR3 here is CASSPTSVHSYEQYF. CDR3 nucleotides: TGTGCCAGCTCGCCAACTAGCGTTCACTCCTACGAGCAGTACTTC. The full variable domain, its missing parts supplied by reference TRBV18 and TRBJ2-7, is NAGVMQNPRHLVRRRGQEARLRCSPMKGHSHVYWYRQLPEEGLKFMVYLQKENIIDESGMPKERFSAEFPKEGPSILRIQQVVRGDSAAYFCASSPTSVHSYEQYFGPGTRLTVT.

The rearrangement uses TRBV21-1 and TRBJ2-1; TRBD1 is taken as the D call from the table, unchecked against the DNA. TRBV21-1 is shown as a pseudogene. This CDR3 has 16 residues. CDR3 sequence reads: CASSKALGQGLNEQFF. The CDR3 DNA follows: TGTGCCAGCAGCAAAGCGCTTGGACAGGGGTTGAATGAGCAGTTCTTC.

In this sample, this clonotype turned up many times. This chain uses TRBV7-9 with TRBJ2-5; D is uncertain. Germline CDR1 is SEHNR and CDR2 is FQNEAQ (reference sequence). V was pared by 1 base and J by 9 bases, with 15 bases between. CDR3 size: 14 residues. The CDR3: CASSLGSDRLAQYF. CDR3 bases: TGTGCCAGCAGCTTAGGCTCGGACCGGTTGGCCCAGTACTTC.

This clonotype has a count of ten or more. The chain combines TRBV19 with TRBJ1-2; D gene unclear. CDR3 size: 14 residues. The germline V and J ends were trimmed by 5 bases and 5 bases, with 15 bases remaining between them. Germline V CDR1 and CDR2: LNHDA, SQIVND (reference sequence). CDR3 sequence: CASSPWKVGYGYTF. CDR3 bases: TGTGCCAGTAGTCCGTGGAAGGTTGGATATGGCTACACCTTC.